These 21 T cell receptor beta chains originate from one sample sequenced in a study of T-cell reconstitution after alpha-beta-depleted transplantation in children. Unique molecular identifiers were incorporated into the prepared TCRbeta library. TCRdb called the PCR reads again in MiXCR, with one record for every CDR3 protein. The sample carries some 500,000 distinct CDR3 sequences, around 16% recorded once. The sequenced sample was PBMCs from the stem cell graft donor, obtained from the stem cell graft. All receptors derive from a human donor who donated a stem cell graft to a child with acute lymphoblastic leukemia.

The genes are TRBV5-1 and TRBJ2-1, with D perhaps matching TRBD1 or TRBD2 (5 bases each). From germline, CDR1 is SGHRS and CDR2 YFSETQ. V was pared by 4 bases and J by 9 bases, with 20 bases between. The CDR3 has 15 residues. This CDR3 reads CASSRVGSRGAEQFF. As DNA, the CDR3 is TGCGCCAGCAGCCGGGTGGGCTCGCGAGGGGCTGAGCAGTTCTTC.

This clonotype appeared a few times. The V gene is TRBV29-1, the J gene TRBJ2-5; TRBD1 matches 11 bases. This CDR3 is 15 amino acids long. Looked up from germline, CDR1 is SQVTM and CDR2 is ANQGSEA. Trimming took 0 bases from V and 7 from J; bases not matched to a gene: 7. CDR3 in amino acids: CSVEDGTGGSWTQYF. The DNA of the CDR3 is TGCAGCGTTGAAGATGGGACAGGGGGGTCATGGACCCAGTACTTC.

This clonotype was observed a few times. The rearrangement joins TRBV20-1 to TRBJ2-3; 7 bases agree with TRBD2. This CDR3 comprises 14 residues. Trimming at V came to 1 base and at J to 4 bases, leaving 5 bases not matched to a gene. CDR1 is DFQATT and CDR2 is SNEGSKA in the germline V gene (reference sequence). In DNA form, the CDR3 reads TGCAGTGCTAGAGGAGGCGGGAGCTCAGATACGCAGTATTTT. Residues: CSARGGGSSDTQYF.

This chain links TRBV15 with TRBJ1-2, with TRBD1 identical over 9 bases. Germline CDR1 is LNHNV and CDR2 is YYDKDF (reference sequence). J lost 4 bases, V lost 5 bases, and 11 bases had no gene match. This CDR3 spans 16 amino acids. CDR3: CATSGLRDRVGYGYTF. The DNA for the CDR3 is TGTGCCACCAGCGGACTCCGGGACAGGGTGGGCTATGGCTACACCTTC.

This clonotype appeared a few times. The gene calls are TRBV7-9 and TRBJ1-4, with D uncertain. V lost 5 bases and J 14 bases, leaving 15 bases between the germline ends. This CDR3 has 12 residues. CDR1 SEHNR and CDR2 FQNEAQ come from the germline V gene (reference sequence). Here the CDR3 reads CASSPQGWRLFF. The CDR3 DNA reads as TGTGCCAGCAGCCCACAAGGCTGGAGGCTGTTTTTT.

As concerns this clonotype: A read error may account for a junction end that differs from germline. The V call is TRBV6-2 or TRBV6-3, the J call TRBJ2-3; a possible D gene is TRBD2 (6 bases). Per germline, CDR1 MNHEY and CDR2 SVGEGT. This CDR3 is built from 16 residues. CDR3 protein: CASSYPTGGVTGTQYF. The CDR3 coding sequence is TGTGCCAGCAGTTACCCGACTGGCGGGGTCACAGGTACGCAGTATTTT.

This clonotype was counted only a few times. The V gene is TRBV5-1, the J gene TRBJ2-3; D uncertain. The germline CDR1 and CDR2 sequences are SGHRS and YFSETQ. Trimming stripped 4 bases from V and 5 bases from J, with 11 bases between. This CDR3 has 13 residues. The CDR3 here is CASSGVLGDTQYF. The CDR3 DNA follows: TGCGCCAGCAGCGGGGTTCTCGGAGATACGCAGTATTTT.

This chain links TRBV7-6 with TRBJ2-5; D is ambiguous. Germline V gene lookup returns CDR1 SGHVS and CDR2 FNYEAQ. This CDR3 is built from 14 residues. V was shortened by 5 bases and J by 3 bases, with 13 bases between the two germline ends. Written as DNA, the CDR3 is TGTGCCAGCAGCCCAAGCCGCGCTGAAGAGACCCAGTACTTC. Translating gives CASSPSRAEETQYF. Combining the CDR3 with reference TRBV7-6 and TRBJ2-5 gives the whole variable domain GAGVSQSPRYKVTKRGQDVALRCDPISGHVSLYWYRQALGQGPEFLTYFNYEAQQDKSGLPNDRFSAERPEGSISTLTIQRTEQRDSAMYRCASSPSRAEETQYFGPGTRLLVL.

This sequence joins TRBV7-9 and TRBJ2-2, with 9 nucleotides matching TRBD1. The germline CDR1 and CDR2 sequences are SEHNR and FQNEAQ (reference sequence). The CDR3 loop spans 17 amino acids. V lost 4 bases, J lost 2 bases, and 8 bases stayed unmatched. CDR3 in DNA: TGTGCCAGCAGCTGCCGGGACAGGGACCCTAACACCGGGGAGCTGTTTTTT. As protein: CASSCRDRDPNTGELFF.

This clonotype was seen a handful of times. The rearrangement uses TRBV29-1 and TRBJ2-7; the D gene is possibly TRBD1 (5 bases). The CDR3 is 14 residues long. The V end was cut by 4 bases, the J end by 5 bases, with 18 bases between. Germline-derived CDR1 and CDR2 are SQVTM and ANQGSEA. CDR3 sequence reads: CSVGRQGRPNEQYF. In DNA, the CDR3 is TGCAGCGTTGGTAGGCAGGGTAGACCCAACGAGCAGTACTTC.

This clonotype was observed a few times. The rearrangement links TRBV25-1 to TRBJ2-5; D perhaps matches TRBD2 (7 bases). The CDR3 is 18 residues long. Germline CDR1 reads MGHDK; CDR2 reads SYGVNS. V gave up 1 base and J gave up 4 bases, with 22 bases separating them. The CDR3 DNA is TGTGCCAGCAGTGAATCCCGCAGGGGCCGGGCTAGCGGAGAGACCCAGTACTTC. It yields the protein CASSESRRGRASGETQYF.

CDR3 sequence reads: CASSPVQGVNTEAFF. The DNA of the CDR3 is TGTGCCAGCAGCCCGGTCCAGGGGGTGAACACTGAAGCTTTCTTT. This sequence joins TRBV11-2 and TRBJ1-1; 7 positions agree with TRBD1. CDR3 length: 15 amino acids. In germline, CDR1 is SGHAT, CDR2 FQNNGV. J gave up 0 bases and V 5 bases, and 6 bases lay outside the gene matches.

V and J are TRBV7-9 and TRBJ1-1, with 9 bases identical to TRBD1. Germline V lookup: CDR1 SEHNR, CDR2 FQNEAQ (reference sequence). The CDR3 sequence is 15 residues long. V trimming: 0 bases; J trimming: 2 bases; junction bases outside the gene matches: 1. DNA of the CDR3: TGTGCCAGCAGCTTAGCGGACAGGGGTAACACTGAAGCTTTCTTT. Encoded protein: CASSLADRGNTEAFF.

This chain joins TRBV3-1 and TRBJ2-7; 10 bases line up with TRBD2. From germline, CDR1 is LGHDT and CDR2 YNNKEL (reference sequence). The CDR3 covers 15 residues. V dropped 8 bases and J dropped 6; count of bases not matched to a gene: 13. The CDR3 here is CASCRASGRAGEQYF. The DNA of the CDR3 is TGTGCCAGCTGCCGGGCCAGCGGGAGGGCCGGCGAGCAGTACTTC.

This chain's CDR3 is CASSQGGQGNEKLFF. The DNA of the CDR3 is TGCGCCAGCAGCCAAGGGGGACAGGGGAATGAAAAACTGTTTTTT. This chain links TRBV4-1 with TRBJ1-4; 10 nucleotides align to TRBD1. CDR3 size: 15 residues. The J segment lost 5 bases and the V segment lost 1 base, leaving 1 base of the junction unmatched. CDR1 is MGHRA, CDR2 YSYEKL, per germline.

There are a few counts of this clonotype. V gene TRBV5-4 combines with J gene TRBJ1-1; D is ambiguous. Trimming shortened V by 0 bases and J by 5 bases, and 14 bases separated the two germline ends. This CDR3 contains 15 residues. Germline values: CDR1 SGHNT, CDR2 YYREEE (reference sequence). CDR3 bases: TGTGCCAGCAGCTTGGCTCCAGGCGCGGGTACTGAAGCTTTCTTT. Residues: CASSLAPGAGTEAFF.

As DNA, the CDR3 is TGCAGCGTTGTCCAGGGGTTTACCTACGAGCAGTACTTC. Its translation is CSVVQGFTYEQYF. The chain combines TRBV29-1 with TRBJ2-7; the D gene is possibly TRBD1 (6 bases). V was pared by 4 bases and J by 2 bases, with 12 bases between. Germline assignment: CDR1 SQVTM and CDR2 ANQGSEA. This CDR3 comprises 13 residues.

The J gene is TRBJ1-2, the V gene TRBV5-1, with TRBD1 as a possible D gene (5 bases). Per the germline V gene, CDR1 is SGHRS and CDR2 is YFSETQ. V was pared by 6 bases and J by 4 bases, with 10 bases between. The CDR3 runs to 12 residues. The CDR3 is CASMGEAYGYTF. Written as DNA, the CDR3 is TGCGCCAGCATGGGGGAGGCCTATGGCTACACCTTC.

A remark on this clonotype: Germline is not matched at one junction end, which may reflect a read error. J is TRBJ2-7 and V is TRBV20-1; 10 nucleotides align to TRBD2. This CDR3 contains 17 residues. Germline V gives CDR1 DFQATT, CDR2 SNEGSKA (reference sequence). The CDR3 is CCASRPSGRLISYEQYF. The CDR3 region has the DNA TGCTGTGCTTCCCGGCCTAGCGGGAGACTCATATCCTACGAGCAGTACTTC.

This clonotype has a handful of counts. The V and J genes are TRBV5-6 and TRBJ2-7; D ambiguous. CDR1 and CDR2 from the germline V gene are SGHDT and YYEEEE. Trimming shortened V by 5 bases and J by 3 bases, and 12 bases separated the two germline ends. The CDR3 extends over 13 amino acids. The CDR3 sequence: CASSQRVLYEQYF. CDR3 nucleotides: TGTGCCAGCAGTCAAAGGGTTCTCTACGAGCAGTACTTC.

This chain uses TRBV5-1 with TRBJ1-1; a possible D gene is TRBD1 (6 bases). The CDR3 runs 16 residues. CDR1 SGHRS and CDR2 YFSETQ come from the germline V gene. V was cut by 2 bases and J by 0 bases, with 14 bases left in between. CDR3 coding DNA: TGCGCCAGCAGCTTTGGTAGGGGGAACATGAACACTGAAGCTTTCTTT. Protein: CASSFGRGNMNTEAFF.